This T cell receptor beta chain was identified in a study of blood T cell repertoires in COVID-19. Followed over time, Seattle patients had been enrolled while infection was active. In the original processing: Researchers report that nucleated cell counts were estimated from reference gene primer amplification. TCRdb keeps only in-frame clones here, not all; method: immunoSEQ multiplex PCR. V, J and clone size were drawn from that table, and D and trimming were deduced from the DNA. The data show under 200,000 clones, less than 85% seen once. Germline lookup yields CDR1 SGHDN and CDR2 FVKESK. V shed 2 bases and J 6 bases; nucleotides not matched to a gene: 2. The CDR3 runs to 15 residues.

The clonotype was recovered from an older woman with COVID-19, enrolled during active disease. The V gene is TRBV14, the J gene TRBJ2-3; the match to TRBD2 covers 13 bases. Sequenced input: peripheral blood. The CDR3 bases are TGTGCCAGCAGCCAAACTAGCGGGAGGGCGGATACGCAGTATTTT. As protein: CASSQTSGRADTQYF.